This TCR beta chain was observed in a study of technical replicates of blood from a handful of donors. CDR3 length: 15 amino acids. Sequenced by immunoSEQ multiplex PCR; TCRdb stores in-frame clones only, minus some. Of under 100,000 clones detected, approximately 83% appear once; the ten largest clones hold roughly 4.4%. This clone has a handful of counts. Sequences were obtained from PBMCs. This chain links TRBV21-1 with TRBJ2-3; the DNA was not used to check the table's D call, TRBD1. TRBV21-1 is given as a pseudogene. This sequence originates from a human donor in good health. Some clones in this sample may be carry-over from other donors' samples. CDR3 coding DNA: TGTGCCAGCAGCAAAGCCGGCAGGGGCACAGATACGCAGTATTTT. Translation: CASSKAGRGTDTQYF.